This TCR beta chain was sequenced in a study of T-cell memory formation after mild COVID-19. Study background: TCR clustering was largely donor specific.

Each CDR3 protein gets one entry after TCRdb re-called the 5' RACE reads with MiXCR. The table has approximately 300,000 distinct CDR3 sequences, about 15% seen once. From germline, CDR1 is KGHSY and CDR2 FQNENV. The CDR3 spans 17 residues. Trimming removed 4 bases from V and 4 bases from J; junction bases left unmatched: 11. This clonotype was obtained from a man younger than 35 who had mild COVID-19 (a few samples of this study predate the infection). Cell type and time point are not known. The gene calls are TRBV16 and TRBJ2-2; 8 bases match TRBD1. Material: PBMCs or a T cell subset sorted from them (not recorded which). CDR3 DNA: TGTGCCAGCAGCCCCAACCCCGGGACAGGCACCACCGGGGAGCTGTTTTTT. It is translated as CASSPNPGTGTTGELFF.